The 4 T cell receptor beta chains below come from one sample, sequenced in a study of T-cell memory formation after mild COVID-19. MiXCR was run by TCRdb on the 5' RACE reads, yielding one entry per CDR3 protein. Here the sample spans 550,000 to 600,000 distinct CDR3 sequences, about 20% being singletons. The source material was PBMCs or a T cell subset sorted from them (not recorded which). These TCRs come from an adult woman who had mild COVID-19 (a few samples of this study predate the infection). Cell type and time point are not known.

This clonotype was counted between two and nine times. CDR3 in DNA: TGCAGTGCTAGGCGCGAATACAATGAGCAGTTCTTC. Protein sequence: CSARREYNEQFF. V gene TRBV20-1 combines with J gene TRBJ2-1; D is ambiguous. Germline V lookup: CDR1 DFQATT, CDR2 SNEGSKA (reference sequence). With 3 bases removed from V and 4 bases from J, the gap between germline ends came to 7 bases. This CDR3 spans 12 amino acids.

This rearrangement joins TRBV2 to TRBJ2-7, with 10 positions matching TRBD2. V gave up 3 bases and J gave up 4 bases; unmatched junction bases: 9. Germline loops: CDR1 SNHLY, CDR2 FYNNEI. The CDR3 extends over 16 amino acids. Here the CDR3 DNA reads TGTGCCAGCAGTGAGGGCGTAGGACTAGCGGTATACGAGCAGTACTTC. Protein sequence: CASSEGVGLAVYEQYF.

The rearrangement joins TRBV11-3 to TRBJ2-7; D unclear. Germline loops: CDR1 SGHNT, CDR2 YENEEA. The CDR3 sequence is 13 residues long. V was shortened by 5 bases and J by 1 base, with 9 bases between the two germline ends. The CDR3 DNA follows: TGTGCCAGCAGCCTGCCCACATCCTACGAGCAGTACTTC. Residues: CASSLPTSYEQYF.

This chain joins TRBV12-3 or TRBV12-4 and TRBJ2-5, with 11 bases matching TRBD1. The CDR3 sequence is 15 residues long. Germline trimming cut 5 bases from V and 4 bases from J; bases unmatched to any gene: 6. The CDR3 loop is CASSMDRGPSETQYF. The CDR3 DNA reads as TGTGCCAGCAGTATGGACAGGGGGCCTTCAGAGACCCAGTACTTC.